Listed below are T cell receptor beta chains from one sample, sequenced in a study of cytomegalovirus exposure and HLA in healthy donors. TCRdb keeps only in-frame clones here, not all; method: immunoSEQ multiplex PCR. The sample carries 100,000 to 150,000 clones, over 65% recorded once. The sequenced material came from PBMCs. Receptor source: a man aged 25-45 years in good health and CMV-seropositive. Each CDR3 is given with its conserved first and last residue. Fields, in order: clone size, J gene, D gene, V gene, CDR3 protein, CDR3 DNA. D genes are given only for firm matches. Some rows mark clone size as missing; the rest say once, few, many or name a class of expanded clone.

>.|TRBJ2-2|TRBD1|TRBV5-1
CASSDPGTGSLAKNTGELFF
TGCGCCAGCAGCGATCCCGGGACAGGGTCCCTTGCAAAGAACACCGGGGAGCTGTTTTTT
>.|TRBJ2-3|.|TRBV2
CASTSSEMRDTQYF
TGTGCCAGCACGTCTAGCGAGATGAGAGATACGCAGTATTTT
>.|TRBJ2-5|TRBD2|TRBV19
CASSQLAGSVETQYF
TGTGCCAGTAGTCAACTAGCGGGATCCGTGGAGACCCAGTACTTC
>once|TRBJ2-2|TRBD2|TRBV5-1
CASRPAGGENGELFF
TGCGCCAGCAGGCCAGCGGGAGGGGAGAACGGGGAGCTGTTTTTT
>.|TRBJ2-1|.|TRBV7-9
CASKVRGLGSNEQFF
TGTGCCAGCAAAGTCCGCGGGCTAGGTAGCAATGAGCAGTTCTTC
>.|TRBJ2-1|.|TRBV28
CASSFRPWGLGNEQFF
TGTGCCAGCAGTTTCCGTCCTTGGGGGCTTGGCAATGAGCAGTTCTTC
>.|TRBJ2-7|TRBD1|TRBV27
CASSFYRGAYEQYF
TGTGCCAGCAGTTTCTACAGGGGCGCCTACGAGCAGTACTTC
>.|TRBJ2-6|TRBD1|TRBV28
CASTSGGWAAGANVLTF
TGTGCCAGCACCTCAGGGGGCTGGGCTGCTGGGGCCAACGTCCTGACTTTC
>.|TRBJ2-7|.|TRBV5-4
CASSSRYEQYF
TGTGCCAGCAGCTCCCGTTACGAGCAGTACTTC
>once|TRBJ2-2|TRBD2|TRBV4-2
CASSQEGLAGAGELFF
TGTGCCAGCAGCCAAGAGGGACTAGCGGGAGCCGGGGAGCTGTTTTTT
>.|TRBJ1-2|TRBD1|TRBV6-5
CASHRQGPVYGYTF
TGTGCCAGCCATCGACAGGGGCCTGTTTATGGCTACACCTTC
>.|TRBJ2-7|TRBD2|TRBV6-5
CASSPFSGGEQYF
TGTGCCAGCAGCCCCTTCTCGGGGGGGGAGCAGTACTTC